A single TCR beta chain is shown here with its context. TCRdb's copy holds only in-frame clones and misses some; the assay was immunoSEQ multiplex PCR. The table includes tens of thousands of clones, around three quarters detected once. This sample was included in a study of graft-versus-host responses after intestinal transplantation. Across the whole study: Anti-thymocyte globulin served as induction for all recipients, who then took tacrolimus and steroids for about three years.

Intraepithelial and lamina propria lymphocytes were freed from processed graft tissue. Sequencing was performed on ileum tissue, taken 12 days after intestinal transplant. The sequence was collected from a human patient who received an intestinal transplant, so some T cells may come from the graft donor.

The CDR3: CASSVVANYGYTF. Here the CDR3 DNA reads TGTGCCAGCAGCGTAGTAGCTAACTATGGCTACACCTTC. The rearrangement links TRBV9 to TRBJ1-2; D is uncertain. From germline, CDR1 is SGDLS and CDR2 YYNGEE. There are 13 residues in the CDR3. V dropped 0 bases and J dropped 0 bases, with 3 bases sitting between them.